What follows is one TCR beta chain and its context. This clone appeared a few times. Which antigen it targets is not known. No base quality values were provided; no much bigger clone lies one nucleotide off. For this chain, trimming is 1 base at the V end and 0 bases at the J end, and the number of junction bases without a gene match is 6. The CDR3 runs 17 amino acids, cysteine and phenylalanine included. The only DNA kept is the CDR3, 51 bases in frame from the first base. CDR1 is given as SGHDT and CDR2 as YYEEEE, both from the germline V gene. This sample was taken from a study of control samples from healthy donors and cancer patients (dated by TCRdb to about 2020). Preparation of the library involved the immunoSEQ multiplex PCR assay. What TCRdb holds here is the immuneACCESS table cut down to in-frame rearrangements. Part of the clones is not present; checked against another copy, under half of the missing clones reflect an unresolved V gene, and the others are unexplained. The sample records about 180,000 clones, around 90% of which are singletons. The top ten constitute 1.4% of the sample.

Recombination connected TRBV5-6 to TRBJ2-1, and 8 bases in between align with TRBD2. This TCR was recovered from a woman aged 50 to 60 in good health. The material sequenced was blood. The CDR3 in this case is CASSLPPAGVSYNEQFF. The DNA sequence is TGTGCCAGCAGCTTGCCCCCAGCGGGAGTCTCCTACAATGAGCAGTTCTTC. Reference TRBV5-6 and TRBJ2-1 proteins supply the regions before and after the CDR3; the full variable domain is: DAGVTQSPTHLIKTRGQQVTLRCSPKSGHDTVSWYQQALGQGPQFIFQYYEEEERQRGNFPDRFSGHQFPNYSSELNVNALLLGDSALYLCASSLPPAGVSYNEQFFGPGTRLTVL.